Below, 17 T cell receptor beta chains from the same sample are listed, as sequenced in a study of T cell repertoires in cytomegalovirus infection. TCRdb reprocessed the reads with MiXCR, giving one entry per CDR3 protein. The top ten clones hold approximately 20% of a sample with tens of thousands of distinct CDR3 sequences, more than 3% of them seen once. The sequenced sample consisted of PBMCs. These receptors were collected from a human donor in good health (CMV status not recorded). Some clones in this sample may be carry-over from other donors' samples.

This clonotype was picked up many times. V gene TRBV7-2 combines with J gene TRBJ1-2; 7 positions match TRBD1. Trimming cost V 1 base and J 11 bases; bases outside gene matches: 10. The CDR3 covers 14 residues. Germline V gives CDR1 SGHTA, CDR2 FQGNSA. In nucleotides, the CDR3 is TGTGCCAGCAGCTTAGGAAGTGGGACAGCGGGGTACACCTTC. Its translation is CASSLGSGTAGYTF.

This clonotype showed up many times. V usage is TRBV7-2 and J usage is TRBJ1-4; D gene ambiguous. V was shortened by 2 bases and J by 5 bases, with 12 bases between the two germline ends. Germline CDR1 SGHTA, CDR2 FQGNSA. The CDR3 spans 15 residues. The CDR3 DNA reads as TGTGCCAGCAGCTTACAATCCAGGATAAATGAAAAACTGTTTTTT. The encoded protein is CASSLQSRINEKLFF.

There are many counts of this clonotype. The genes are TRBV7-8 and TRBJ2-3; the D gene is possibly TRBD2 (6 bases). Trimming pared 0 bases from V and 5 bases from J, leaving 9 bases between. The CDR3 extends over 14 amino acids. Germline CDR1 and CDR2: SGHVS and FQNEAQ. This chain's CDR3 is CASSLAGGEDTQYF. The CDR3, as DNA: TGTGCCAGCAGCTTAGCCGGCGGGGAAGATACGCAGTATTTT.

This clonotype appeared many times. The V gene is TRBV7-2, the J gene TRBJ2-3; D is ambiguous. This CDR3 comprises 16 residues. CDR1 and CDR2 from the germline V gene are SGHTA and FQGNSA. V was cut by 1 base and J by 4 bases, with 15 bases left in between. Here the CDR3 DNA reads TGTGCCAGCAGCTTAGGATTCCGGGTGGGCTCAGATACGCAGTATTTT. This translates into CASSLGFRVGSDTQYF. Supplemented by reference TRBV7-2 and TRBJ2-3, the full variable domain reads GAGVSQSPSNKVTEKGKDVELRCDPISGHTALYWYRQSLGQGLEFLIYFQGNSAPDKSGLPSDRFSAERTGGSVSTLTIQRTQQEDSAVYLCASSLGFRVGSDTQYFGPGTRLTVL.

As for this clonotype: A much larger clone lies a single base off, so this may be a read error. This chain connects TRBV7-2 to TRBJ2-7; D unresolved. CDR3 length: 14 amino acids. Per the germline V gene, CDR1 is SGHTA and CDR2 is FQGNSA. The CDR3 nucleotides read TGTGCCAGCAGCTTTTACAGCCTCACCTACGAGCTGTACTTC. Its translation is CASSFYSLTYELYF.

This clonotype was observed at least ten times. V is TRBV7-9 and J is TRBJ2-7, with 8 positions matching TRBD2. CDR3 length: 15 amino acids. With 5 bases clipped from V and 0 bases from J, the junction kept 6 bases outside the gene matches. Looked up from germline, CDR1 is SEHNR and CDR2 is FQNEAQ (reference sequence). In DNA form, the CDR3 reads TGTGCCAGCAGCCCCGGTAGCGGGGCCTCCTACGAGCAGTACTTC. It is translated as CASSPGSGASYEQYF.

This clonotype was seen repeatedly, ten times or more. This chain joins TRBV28 and TRBJ1-4; D remains unclear. CDR1 is MDHEN, CDR2 SYDVKM, per germline. The CDR3 runs to 14 residues. Trimming removed 6 bases at V and 0 bases at J, with 8 bases between. The CDR3 region has the DNA TGTGCCAGCAGAGGGCCTGCAACTAATGAAAAACTGTTTTTT. Its translation is CASRGPATNEKLFF.

This clonotype appeared many times. V and J are TRBV27 and TRBJ2-7; D not resolved. Trimming stripped 5 bases from V and 9 bases from J, with 20 bases between. Germline V gives CDR1 MNHEY, CDR2 SMNVEV (reference sequence). The CDR3 has 14 amino acids. Here the CDR3 DNA reads TGTGCCAGCAGTATAAGTAGATCCCCCTTTGGGCAGTACTTC. This codes for CASSISRSPFGQYF.

This clonotype was seen at least ten times. CDR3 residues: CASSLSSRNTEAFF. The DNA of the CDR3 is TGTGCCAGCAGCTTAAGTAGCAGAAACACTGAAGCTTTCTTT. The chain uses TRBV7-2 and TRBJ1-1; D unresolved. CDR3 length equals 14 residues. Trimming removed 2 bases from V and 2 bases from J, with 9 bases in between. Germline V gene sequence: CDR1 SGHTA, CDR2 FQGNSA.

This clonotype was detected ten times or more. This chain joins TRBV12-3 or TRBV12-4 and TRBJ2-1; D gene ambiguous. The V gene lost 6 bases and the J gene lost 3 bases, with 12 bases spanning the gap. There are 14 residues in the CDR3. The chain's CDR3 is CASRPKAIYNEQFF. The CDR3 DNA reads TGTGCCAGCAGACCAAAAGCGATCTACAATGAGCAGTTCTTC.

This clonotype was seen at least ten times. The V call is TRBV7-2, the J call TRBJ1-2, with a weak D call TRBD1 (6 bases). V shed 0 bases and J shed 7 bases, with 18 bases lying between them. Germline values: CDR1 SGHTA, CDR2 FQGNSA. The CDR3 sequence is 16 residues long. CDR3 in amino acids: CASSLAGGPGLLGYTF. The CDR3 coding sequence is TGTGCCAGCAGCTTAGCGGGGGGCCCCGGCCTACTTGGCTACACCTTC.

The table lists this clonotype with many counts. The rearrangement links TRBV7-3 to TRBJ2-3; D is undetermined. The CDR3 runs 15 residues. V lost 5 bases to trimming and J lost 2 bases, with 14 bases between them. Germline-derived CDR1 and CDR2 are SGHTA and FQGTGA. The CDR3 is CASSTTGHPTDTQYF. In DNA, the CDR3 is TGTGCCAGCAGCACAACGGGCCACCCCACAGATACGCAGTATTTT.

This clonotype was seen repeatedly, ten times or more. CDR3 coding DNA: TGTGCCAGCAGTTCTACTCTTAGCTACGAGCAGTACTTC. This sequence encodes CASSSTLSYEQYF. The chain uses TRBV6-2 or TRBV6-3 and TRBJ2-7; D gene uncertain. The CDR3 extends over 13 amino acids. V was trimmed by 4 bases and J by 3 bases, leaving 10 bases between them. CDR1 is MNHEY and CDR2 is SVGEGT in the germline V gene.

J is TRBJ1-5 and V is TRBV28; 10 bases are a match to TRBD1. The V gene's germline CDR1 is MDHEN and CDR2 SYDVKM. J lost 0 bases, V lost 6 bases, and 5 bases had no gene match. The CDR3 has 16 residues. The CDR3 coding sequence is TGTGCCAGCAGGGGACAGGGGATCGGTAGCAATCAGCCCCAGCATTTT. This codes for CASRGQGIGSNQPQHF.

This clonotype has a handful of counts. V and J are TRBV7-2 and TRBJ2-3, with 8 nucleotides matching TRBD1. CDR3 length: 16 amino acids. The V gene end was trimmed by 4 bases and the J gene end by 9 bases; junction bases not matched to a gene: 15. Per the germline V gene, CDR1 is SGHTA and CDR2 is FQGNSA. CDR3 protein: CASSWGPSPAGGTQYF. CDR3 coding DNA: TGTGCCAGCAGCTGGGGCCCCTCACCAGCAGGGGGCACGCAGTATTTT. Full variable domain (outside the CDR3, taken from reference TRBV7-2 and TRBJ2-3): GAGVSQSPSNKVTEKGKDVELRCDPISGHTALYWYRQSLGQGLEFLIYFQGNSAPDKSGLPSDRFSAERTGGSVSTLTIQRTQQEDSAVYLCASSWGPSPAGGTQYFGPGTRLTVL.

This clonotype was found many times. The chain joins TRBV7-2 to TRBJ2-3, with D possibly being TRBD2 (6 bases). V gave up 1 base and J gave up 0 bases, with 8 bases separating them. Germline V CDR1 and CDR2: SGHTA, FQGNSA. The CDR3 sequence is 15 residues long. The CDR3 sequence is CASSLGGVSTDTQYF. CDR3 DNA: TGTGCCAGCAGCTTAGGGGGGGTGAGCACAGATACGCAGTATTTT.

The table lists this clonotype with many counts. The chain recombines TRBV7-2 with TRBJ1-5, with a weak D call TRBD1 (5 bases). There are 14 residues in the CDR3. Germline CDR1 and CDR2: SGHTA and FQGNSA. Trimming left V 2 bases short and J 2 bases short, with 7 bases between. CDR3 protein: CASSLQGRNQPQHF. The CDR3 region has the DNA TGTGCCAGCAGCTTACAGGGACGCAATCAGCCCCAGCATTTT.